The 21 T cell receptor beta chains given below trace back to one sample, sequenced in a study of T cell responses to AZD1222 COVID-19 vaccine. Some clones are missing from TCRdb's copy, which holds only in-frame ones; the method was immunoSEQ multiplex PCR. The repertoire has approximately 91,000 clones, 85% to 95% of them found once; the top ten carry around 28%. Sequenced here: peripheral blood, sampled 28 days after the second AZD1222 dose. The source is an adult who received the AZD1222 COVID-19 vaccine.

This sequence joins TRBV27 and TRBJ2-7; unclear D gene. V gave up 4 bases and J gave up 7 bases, with 8 bases separating them. CDR3 length equals 11 residues. The germline gives CDR1 MNHEY, CDR2 SMNVEV (reference sequence). This chain's CDR3 is CASSYSSEQYF. For the CDR3, the DNA is TGTGCCAGCAGTTACTCCTCGGAGCAGTACTTC.

The V and J genes are TRBV27 and TRBJ2-3; a weak D match, TRBD2 (6 bases). The germline gives CDR1 MNHEY, CDR2 SMNVEV (reference sequence). The CDR3 covers 14 residues. Between the trimmed V and J ends, which lost 9 bases and 2 bases, there was a span of 15 bases. Here the CDR3 DNA reads TGTGCCAGTTGGAGGGTAGGTCCCACAGATACGCAGTATTTT. As protein: CASWRVGPTDTQYF.

J is TRBJ1-1 and V is TRBV28; the match to TRBD1 covers 8 bases. Germline V gene data show CDR1 as MDHEN and CDR2 as SYDVKM. The V and J ends lost 4 bases and 3 bases, in that order; junction bases with no gene match: 10. The CDR3 contains 16 residues. Here the CDR3 reads CASSSLGGQADTEAFF. The CDR3 DNA follows: TGTGCCAGCAGTTCACTCGGGGGACAGGCGGACACTGAAGCTTTCTTT. The full variable domain, with the rest looked up from reference TRBV28 and TRBJ1-1, is DVKVTQSSRYLVKRTGEKVFLECVQDMDHENMFWYRQDPGLGLRLIYFSYDVKMKEKGDIPEGYSVSREKKERFSLILESASTNQTSMYLCASSSLGGQADTEAFFGQGTRLTVV.

The V gene is TRBV28, the J gene TRBJ2-2; D is perhaps TRBD2 (5 bases). CDR3 length: 16 amino acids. Per the germline V gene, CDR1 is MDHEN and CDR2 is SYDVKM. Trimming took 1 base from V and 1 from J, leaving 10 bases between them. The chain's CDR3 is CASSLSYSGNTGELFF. The CDR3 DNA sequence: TGTGCCAGCAGTTTATCGTACAGCGGGAACACCGGGGAGCTGTTTTTT.

This chain connects TRBV7-2 to TRBJ1-5, with unresolved D. V was shortened by 1 base and J by 6 bases, with 10 bases between the two germline ends. The CDR3 is 14 residues long. Germline V gene sequence: CDR1 SGHTA, CDR2 FQGNSA. This chain's CDR3 is CASSLERETQPQHF. In DNA form, the CDR3 reads TGTGCCAGCAGCTTAGAACGGGAGACTCAGCCCCAGCATTTT. The whole variable domain, remainder taken from reference TRBV7-2 and TRBJ1-5, is GAGVSQSPSNKVTEKGKDVELRCDPISGHTALYWYRQSLGQGLEFLIYFQGNSAPDKSGLPSDRFSAERTGGSVSTLTIQRTQQEDSAVYLCASSLERETQPQHFGDGTRLSIL.

The gene calls are TRBV19 and TRBJ2-1; D is unclear. The CDR3 totals 14 residues. Germline CDR1 LNHDA, CDR2 SQIVND (reference sequence). Trimming took 6 bases from V and 6 from J, leaving 15 bases between them. CDR3 bases: TGTGCCAGTAGGCGATTGGGGTCCACCAATGAGCAGTTCTTC. Its protein is CASRRLGSTNEQFF.

The chain recombines TRBV7-2 with TRBJ1-5; no clear D. CDR3 length: 13 amino acids. Trimming removed 5 bases from V and 4 bases from J, with 9 bases in between. In germline, CDR1 is SGHTA, CDR2 FQGNSA. CDR3 in DNA: TGTGCCAGCAGCCAGCACTTAAATCAGCCCCAGCATTTT. Residues: CASSQHLNQPQHF.

The chain has TRBV7-2 and TRBJ1-1; D remains unclear. Germline V gene sequence: CDR1 SGHTA, CDR2 FQGNSA. Deletions cut 1 base from V and 11 bases from J, with 8 bases between. The CDR3 is 11 residues long. CDR3 protein: CASSLGLGAFF. CDR3 nucleotide sequence: TGTGCCAGCAGCTTAGGCCTGGGGGCTTTCTTT.

The J gene is TRBJ2-2, the V gene TRBV9, with 12 bases lining up with TRBD2. The germline V gene has CDR1 SGDLS and CDR2 YYNGEE. The CDR3 is 16 amino acids. Trimming at V came to 0 bases and at J to 8 bases, leaving 5 bases not matched to a gene. The CDR3 here is CASSVAGLAGSGELFF. CDR3 DNA: TGTGCCAGCAGCGTAGCTGGACTAGCGGGAAGTGGGGAGCTGTTTTTT.

The chain links TRBV28 to TRBJ2-2; no definite D call. Trimming pared 5 bases from V and 3 bases from J, leaving 16 bases between. Looked up from germline, CDR1 is MDHEN and CDR2 is SYDVKM. The CDR3 has 16 amino acids. CDR3 nucleotide sequence: TGTGCCAGCAGTCGCACAGCCGGGCCCCACACCGGGGAGCTGTTTTTT. This codes for CASSRTAGPHTGELFF.

The CDR3 DNA follows: TGCAGCGTTGGGGAGGTCGAGCAGTACTTC. Its translation: CSVGEVEQYF. The genes are TRBV29-1 and TRBJ2-7; D perhaps matches TRBD2 (6 bases). V gave up 4 bases and J gave up 6 bases, with 7 bases separating them. The CDR3 length is 10 residues. The germline CDR1 and CDR2 sequences are SQVTM and ANQGSEA.

In the case of this clone: The missing conserved phenylalanine or tryptophan at the end of this CDR3 makes a read error likely. The DNA is omitted, as the CDR3 cannot be located on it reliably, and the CDR3 follows TCRdb's listing. The V gene is TRBV4-1, the J gene TRBJ2-4; no DNA check was done on the table's D call, TRBD2. CDR1 MGHRA and CDR2 YSYEKL come from the germline V gene. The CDR3 is 12 amino acids long, termini counted. The CDR3 is CASSSLAGERTY.

This clone was recorded only once. The chain links TRBV27 to TRBJ2-1; D remains ambiguous. Germline CDR1 MNHEY, CDR2 SMNVEV (reference sequence). Deletions cut 6 bases from V and 6 bases from J, with 18 bases between. There are 15 residues in the CDR3. The CDR3 is CASSPRRVITNEQFF. CDR3 in DNA: TGTGCCAGCAGCCCTAGAAGGGTGATAACCAATGAGCAGTTCTTC.

This chain links TRBV15 with TRBJ1-5, with TRBD1 matching over 7 bases. Germline V gene lookup returns CDR1 LNHNV and CDR2 YYDKDF (reference sequence). The V segment lost 0 bases and the J segment 6 bases; nucleotides outside the gene matches: 5. CDR3 size: 15 residues. The CDR3 spells CATSRERGRVQPQHF. The DNA for the CDR3 is TGTGCCACCAGCAGAGAGAGGGGGCGCGTTCAGCCCCAGCATTTT.

The genes are TRBV6-5 and TRBJ1-4; D is unresolved. The CDR3 totals 14 residues. Between the trimmed V and J ends, which lost 8 bases and 1 base, there was a span of 11 bases. Germline loops: CDR1 MNHEY, CDR2 SVGAGI. The DNA for the CDR3 is TGTGCCAGCCTGGCGCGGGGAACTAATGAAAAACTGTTTTTT. Amino acids: CASLARGTNEKLFF.

The chain couples TRBV7-9 to TRBJ2-3; D not resolved. Germline CDR1 and CDR2: SEHNR and FQNEAQ (reference sequence). The CDR3 runs to 11 residues. V was trimmed by 1 base and J by 12 bases, leaving 8 bases between them. CDR3 residues: CASSLGPEQYF. In DNA form, the CDR3 reads TGTGCCAGCAGCTTAGGCCCGGAACAGTATTTT. The whole variable domain, filled in from reference TRBV7-9 and TRBJ2-3, reads DTGVSQNPRHKITKRGQNVTFRCDPISEHNRLYWYRQTLGQGPEFLTYFQNEAQLEKSRLLSDRFSAERPKGSFSTLEIQRTEQGDSAMYLCASSLGPEQYFGPGTRLTVL.

The rearrangement joins TRBV27 to TRBJ2-6; TRBD1 agrees at 10 bases. V gave up 2 bases and J gave up 12 bases; unmatched junction bases: 4. Germline CDR1 is MNHEY and CDR2 is SMNVEV (reference sequence). This CDR3 has 14 residues. CDR3 sequence: CASSLRTGGGVLTF. The CDR3 DNA sequence: TGTGCCAGCAGTTTAAGGACAGGGGGAGGCGTCCTGACTTTC.

The chain uses TRBV4-2 and TRBJ2-2; D is perhaps TRBD2 (6 bases). Germline V gives CDR1 LGHNA, CDR2 YNFKEQ. The length of the CDR3 is 18 residues. V was trimmed by 0 bases and J by 4 bases, leaving 18 bases between them. This CDR3 reads CASSQDSRGGAVTGELFF. As DNA, the CDR3 is TGTGCCAGCAGCCAAGACAGTCGCGGAGGGGCCGTCACCGGGGAGCTGTTTTTT.

The chain couples TRBV2 to TRBJ2-6; 8 nucleotides match TRBD1. The ends lost 5 bases at V and 2 bases at J; junction bases unmatched: 2. The CDR3 covers 15 residues. CDR1 and CDR2 (germline): SNHLY, FYNNEI. In DNA form, the CDR3 reads TGTGCCAGCAGTCAACAGGGGGCTGGGGCCAACGTCCTGACTTTC. It translates to CASSQQGAGANVLTF.

The rearrangement links TRBV27 to TRBJ2-7; the match to TRBD2 covers 9 bases. J lost 0 bases, V lost 4 bases, and 7 bases had no gene match. CDR3 size: 16 residues. The germline V gene has CDR1 MNHEY and CDR2 SMNVEV (reference sequence). The DNA for the CDR3 is TGTGCCAGCAGTTCCCTAGCGGGGAAGAGCTCCTACGAGCAGTACTTC. Its translation is CASSSLAGKSSYEQYF.

This chain uses TRBV2 with TRBJ2-7, with 12 bases that match TRBD1. The germline gives CDR1 SNHLY, CDR2 FYNNEI. The trim removed 7 bases at V and 6 bases at J, leaving 10 bases unmatched. The CDR3 contains 15 residues. The CDR3 here is CASTRGTGGKREQYF. DNA for the CDR3: TGTGCCAGCACCAGGGGGACAGGGGGCAAGCGCGAGCAGTACTTC.